Sequencing of this T cell receptor (beta chain) was carried out in a study of blood T cell repertoires in COVID-19. Study as a whole: Samples representing acute and convalescent COVID-19 were sourced from the United States, Italy and Spain.

Germline lookup yields CDR1 SGDLS and CDR2 YYNGEE. The CDR3 has 16 residues. V was clipped by 0 bases and J by 6 bases, with 18 bases between them. Methods used by the authors: It was from reference gene primer amplification that nucleated cell counts were estimated. Data came from immunoSEQ multiplex PCR; TCRdb stores just in-frame clones and leaves some out. For V, J and clone size, that table is used; D and trimming come from the DNA. This table has tens of thousands of clones, about 89% appearing once. Specimen: peripheral blood. The source of this sequence is a man aged 50 or older with active or convalescent COVID-19. The V call is TRBV9, the J call TRBJ1-2; the D is unclear. The CDR3 loop reads CASSVAQEAPWHGYTF. The CDR3 DNA reads as TGTGCCAGCAGCGTAGCTCAAGAGGCCCCCTGGCATGGCTACACCTTC.